The source of this T cell receptor (beta chain) is a study of graft-versus-host responses after intestinal transplantation. Study overall: The whole recipient group had anti-thymocyte globulin induction followed by tacrolimus and steroids for around three years. Study results and caveats: Clonal ratios of graft-versus-host to host-versus-graft in allografts were high for patients exhibiting graft-donor T cell macrochimerism. GvH clone levels peaked in circulation, and this peak was associated with early post-transplant HvG declines.

Clones were sequenced by immunoSEQ multiplex PCR, and TCRdb holds only the in-frame ones, with some missing. Of about 100,000 clones listed, roughly 89% were seen once; the top ten hold about 0.18%. The CDR3 runs to 14 residues. Germline loops: CDR1 LGHNA, CDR2 YSLEER. Trimming removed 1 base from V and 2 bases from J, with 8 bases in between. To note about this clone: What it recognizes is unknown.

The chain joins TRBV4-3 to TRBJ1-1; TRBD1 is a possible D gene (5 bases). The receptor was derived from a human donor who was the organ donor for an intestinal transplant. Sequenced here: unstimulated CD4+ T cells sorted from spleen or lymph node cells, sampled before transplant. CDR3 sequence (DNA): TGCGCCAGCAGCCAAGTCGACAGCAACACTGAAGCTTTCTTT. Amino acid sequence: CASSQVDSNTEAFF.